The subject of this entry is one TCR beta chain. The sample holds many counts of this clonotype. No cognate antigen has been identified for it. Within one base of it there is no much larger clone, and no base qualities were kept. A patient counted as having stable Graves' hyperthyroidism if no progression to ophthalmopathy occurred over 18 months of follow-up. Hyperthyroidism patients were newly diagnosed, with disease duration under 2 months, and aged 18 to 65 years. Patients with uncontrolled infections, other autoimmune diseases, pregnancy or lactation were excluded. Clinical symptoms, serum thyroxine and TRAb, thyroid ultrasound, and orbital computed tomography formed the basis for the diagnoses. PBMCs were separated from roughly 9.6 ml of fresh peripheral blood using Ficoll-Paque density gradient centrifugation. Trizol reagent was used to extract total RNA, and RNA quality was then checked on an Agilent 2100 Bioanalyzer.

This sample stems from a study of T cells in Graves' hyperthyroidism and ophthalmopathy (dated by TCRdb to about 2019). Notes on the research overall: Peripheral blood was collected at initial diagnosis, before any treatment. A discovery cohort of about a hundred patients, about 40 with Graves' ophthalmopathy and more than 55 with stable Graves' hyperthyroidism, was used to find distinguishing TCR V-J signatures. Prospective prediction of ophthalmopathy was tested in an independent validation cohort of some 20 hyperthyroidism patients and around 16 patients who later progressed to ophthalmopathy. The 95 to 100 discovery patients were randomly split 7:3 into training and test sets. Thyroid tissue and blood T-cell repertoires from more than five Graves' hyperthyroidism patients were also compared in the study. After sampling, hyperthyroidism patients received methimazole starting at 30 mg daily, and ophthalmopathy patients received high-dose intravenous methylprednisolone. The paper reports TCR Vbeta CDR3 sequencing of some 140 peripheral blood samples: around 41 ophthalmopathy, over 70 hyperthyroidism and 17 progressor patients. Study-wide findings and limitations: In validation, the model predicted progression to ophthalmopathy with just under 71% sensitivity and around 72% specificity, a median of 6.5 months before onset. Most expanded thyroid clonotypes (frequency above 0.001) were also found in blood, which suggests that blood repertoires may mirror thyroid immune responses. Sample size was not statistically predetermined, and blinding of investigators to group allocation was not performed. A 13 V-J signature model separated ophthalmopathy from stable hyperthyroidism, with approximately 87% sensitivity and 81.08% specificity in cross-validation and 80%/75% in testing.

Amplification of TCR beta CDR3 regions was carried out from RNA transcripts. The TCR CDR3 was subjected to a first round of RT-PCR using the HTBI primer set and the Qiagen OneStep RT-PCR kit. The libraries were constructed in a second round of multiplex PCR and then size-selected and purified. Libraries were sequenced paired-end with 100 bp reads on an Illumina HiSeq2000. As for the authors' bioinformatics: Raw data were processed with SOAPnuke, discarding reads with adapters, uncalled bases, mean Phred below 15, or no exact constant-primer or identifier match. COPE v1.2.5 was used to merge high-quality paired reads, and clonotypes were defined as unique nucleotide sequences. MiTCR v1.1 was used to align the clonotypes against IMGT TRBV, TRBD and TRBJ reference segments. Analysis was restricted to V-J combinations with a frequency above 0.0001, which covered roughly 99% of repertoires. The TCS score was defined as the ratio of F50 (clonal expansion) to E x V (chaos), calculated using BLOSUM62-based TCRdist between CDR3 peptides within each V-J. Welch's t-statistics and random forest reduced several hundred V-J features to about 13, which were used in a naive Bayes classifier (R e1071). The public reads were quality trimmed at Q25 with fastp and then assembled into clones with MiXCR by TCRdb, keeping productive beta chains. Rows with one shared CDR3 protein collapse into an entry with the most common genes and DNA. The V and J calls were not made by the authors but by TCRdb's processing. In this sample the table shows under 450,000 distinct CDR3 sequences, 15% to 18% of which occur a single time. The ten biggest clones cover over 7.5% of the sample.

Including the terminal cysteine and phenylalanine, the CDR3 comprises 15 residues. The CDR3 DNA has 45 bases and is translated from base 1. The V end loses 2 bases and the J end loses 8 bases, and a stretch of 16 bases separates them. Via the germline V gene, CDR1 is SGHVS and CDR2 FNYEAQ. Here the chain combines TRBV7-6 and TRBJ2-1; tentative D gene TRBD1, with 6 bases matching. Input material: blood. This TCR derives from a woman younger than 35 with Graves' hyperthyroidism. The sequence in DNA is TGTGCCAGCAGCTTAAAGGACAGCTTTATCCATGAGCAGTTCTTC. It codes for CASSLKDSFIHEQFF.